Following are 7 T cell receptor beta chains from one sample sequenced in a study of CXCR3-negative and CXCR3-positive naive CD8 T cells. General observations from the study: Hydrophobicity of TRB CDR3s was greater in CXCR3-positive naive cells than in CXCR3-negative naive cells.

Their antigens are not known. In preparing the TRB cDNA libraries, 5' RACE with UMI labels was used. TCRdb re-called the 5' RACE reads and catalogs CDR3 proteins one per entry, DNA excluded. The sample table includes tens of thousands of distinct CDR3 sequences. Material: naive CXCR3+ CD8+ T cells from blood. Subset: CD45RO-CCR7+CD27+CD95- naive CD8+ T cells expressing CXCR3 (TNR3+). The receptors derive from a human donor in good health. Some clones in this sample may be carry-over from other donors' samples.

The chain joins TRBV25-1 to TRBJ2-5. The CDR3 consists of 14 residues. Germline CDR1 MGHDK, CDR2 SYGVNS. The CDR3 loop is CASRTTVTAETQYF.

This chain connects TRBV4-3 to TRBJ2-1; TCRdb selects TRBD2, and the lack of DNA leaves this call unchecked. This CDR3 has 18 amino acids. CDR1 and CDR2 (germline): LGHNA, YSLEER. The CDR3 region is CASSKDSSTGASYNEQFF.

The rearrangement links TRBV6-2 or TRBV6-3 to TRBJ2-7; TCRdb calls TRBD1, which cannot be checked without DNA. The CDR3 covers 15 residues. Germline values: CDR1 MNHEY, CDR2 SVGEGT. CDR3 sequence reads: CASRTDRGGFYEQYF.

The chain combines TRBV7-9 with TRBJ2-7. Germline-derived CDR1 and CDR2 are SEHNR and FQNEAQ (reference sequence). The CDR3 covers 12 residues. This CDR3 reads CASSSDSLEQYF. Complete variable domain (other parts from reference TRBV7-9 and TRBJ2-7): DTGVSQNPRHKITKRGQNVTFRCDPISEHNRLYWYRQTLGQGPEFLTYFQNEAQLEKSRLLSDRFSAERPKGSFSTLEIQRTEQGDSAMYLCASSSDSLEQYFGPGTRLTVT.

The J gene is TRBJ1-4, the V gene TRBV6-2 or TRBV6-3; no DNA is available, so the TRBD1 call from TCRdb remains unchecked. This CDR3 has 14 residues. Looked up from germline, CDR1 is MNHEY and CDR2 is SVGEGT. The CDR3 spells CASSYRGAREKLFF.

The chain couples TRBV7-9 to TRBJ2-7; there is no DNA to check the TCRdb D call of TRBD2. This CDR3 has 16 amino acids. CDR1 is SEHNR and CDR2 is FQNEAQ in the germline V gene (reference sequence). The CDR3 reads CASSHPPSGGDYEQYF. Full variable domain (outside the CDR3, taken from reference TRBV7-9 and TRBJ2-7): DTGVSQNPRHKITKRGQNVTFRCDPISEHNRLYWYRQTLGQGPEFLTYFQNEAQLEKSRLLSDRFSAERPKGSFSTLEIQRTEQGDSAMYLCASSHPPSGGDYEQYFGPGTRLTVT.

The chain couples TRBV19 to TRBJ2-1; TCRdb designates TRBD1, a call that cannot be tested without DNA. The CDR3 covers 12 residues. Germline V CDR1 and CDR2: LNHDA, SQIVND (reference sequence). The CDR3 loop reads CASQGGYNEQFF.